The clone carrying this T cell receptor beta chain has just one count. Antigen specificity is unknown. Here immunoSEQ multiplex PCR was the method, and the copy in TCRdb shows in-frame clones only, minus some. The sample yields 150,000 to 200,000 clones, more than 75% seen once. These data are taken from a study of T cell responses to AZD1222 COVID-19 vaccine. Whole-study findings and limits: Spike was spanned by vaccine-associated CD4 TCRs, which were dominant at 160-218 and 743-854. Following two doses of AZD1222, Spike-specific TCR breadth and depth rose. Donors were chiefly white British, with a greater number of females, and clonal diversity was perhaps underestimated.

The CDR3 spans 13 residues. The junction had 8 bases not matched to a gene; V was cut back by 5 bases and J by 8 bases. Germline V gene lookup returns CDR1 MDHEN and CDR2 SYDVKM. This clonotype originated in an adult in good health. The specimen comprised peripheral blood, sampled on day 0 of MenACWY control vaccination. The chain has TRBV28 and TRBJ1-1; 7 bases fit TRBD1. The CDR3 region is CASSATGPLEAFF. As DNA, the CDR3 is TGTGCCAGCAGTGCGACAGGGCCCTTGGAAGCTTTCTTT. The full variable domain, in which reference TRBV28 and TRBJ1-1 provide the parts outside the CDR3, is DVKVTQSSRYLVKRTGEKVFLECVQDMDHENMFWYRQDPGLGLRLIYFSYDVKMKEKGDIPEGYSVSREKKERFSLILESASTNQTSMYLCASSATGPLEAFFGQGTRLTVV.